What follows are 30 T cell receptor beta chains derived from one specimen sequenced in a study of T cells in Graves' hyperthyroidism and ophthalmopathy (dated by TCRdb to the late 2010s). Library creation used multiplex PCR. Sequencing was performed on an Illumina HiSeq 2000. The TCR beta CDR3 regions were amplified from RNA transcripts. The TCR CDR3 was subjected to a first round of RT-PCR using the HTBI primer set and the Qiagen OneStep RT-PCR kit. TCRdb reworked the public reads: Q25 trimming with fastp, MiXCR clone assembly, productive beta chains retained. CDR3 protein sequences are deduplicated, and each keeps its most common genes and DNA. This sample is represented by approximately 600,000 distinct CDR3 sequences; around 16% of them were singletons. The ten largest clones add up to 3.8% of the sample. Sequencing used blood. The receptors come from a woman aged 25 to 39 with Graves' hyperthyroidism.

Many counts were recorded for this clonotype. This chain links TRBV15 with TRBJ2-3, with 8 bases aligning to TRBD2. This CDR3 spans 16 amino acids. With V trimmed by 1 base and J by 1 base, 4 bases remained unmatched. Germline CDR1 LNHNV, CDR2 YYDKDF (reference sequence). The CDR3: CATSRVASGRTDTQYF. The CDR3, as DNA: TGTGCCACCAGCAGAGTGGCTAGCGGGCGCACAGATACGCAGTATTTT.

The CDR3 sequence is CASSERGDFPYNEQFF. The CDR3 nucleotides read TGTGCCAGCAGTGAAAGGGGAGACTTCCCTTACAATGAGCAGTTCTTC. The chain uses TRBV6-1 and TRBJ2-1; either TRBD1 or TRBD2 may fit D (5 bases each). Germline lookup yields CDR1 MNHNS and CDR2 SASEGT. The CDR3 length is 16 residues. V lost 2 bases and J lost 4, with 15 bases in between.

This clonotype has ten or more counts. The CDR3 sequence is CAWSVVGGDEQYF. DNA for the CDR3: TGTGCCTGGAGTGTGGTCGGGGGCGACGAGCAGTACTTC. This chain links TRBV30 with TRBJ2-7; D may correspond to TRBD1 or TRBD2 (6 bases each). CDR3 size: 13 residues. Germline loops: CDR1 GTSNPN, CDR2 SVGIG (reference sequence). V lost 0 bases to trimming and J lost 5 bases, with 11 bases between them. Full variable domain (remainder filled in from reference TRBV30 and TRBJ2-7): SQTIHQWPATLVQPVGSPLSLECTVEGTSNPNLYWYRQAAGRGLQLLFYSVGIGQISSEVPQNLSASRPQDRQFILSSKKLLLSDSGFYLCAWSVVGGDEQYFGPGTRLTVT.

This clonotype turned up a few times. The chain is built from TRBV28 and TRBJ2-7; D unresolved. CDR1 and CDR2 (germline): MDHEN, SYDVKM. The CDR3 has 13 amino acids. V dropped 7 bases and J dropped 2 bases, with 12 bases sitting between them. CDR3 protein: CASNPPLTYEQYF. The CDR3, as DNA: TGTGCCAGCAATCCCCCGTTGACCTACGAGCAGTACTTC.

The rearrangement joins TRBV7-3 to TRBJ2-5; maybe TRBD2 (5 bases). Germline loops: CDR1 SGHTA, CDR2 FQGTGA. This CDR3 contains 15 residues. The V gene lost 5 bases and the J gene lost 0 bases, with 13 bases spanning the gap. The CDR3, as DNA: TGTGCCAGCAGCAAAAGCGGTTTGTACCAAGAGACCCAGTACTTC. Its translation is CASSKSGLYQETQYF.

This clonotype turned up a few times. J is TRBJ1-2 and V is TRBV28; D is uncertain. V was shortened by 1 base and J by 4 bases, with 13 bases between the two germline ends. CDR1 is MDHEN and CDR2 is SYDVKM in the germline V gene. The CDR3 loop spans 15 amino acids. The CDR3 protein is CASSLFTVLFYGYTF. The CDR3 bases are TGTGCCAGCAGTTTATTCACAGTTTTATTCTATGGCTACACCTTC.

In its sample, this clonotype was seen once. The chain carries TRBV24-1 and TRBJ2-7; possible D gene TRBD1, 6 bases. The CDR3 contains 14 residues. Between the trimmed V and J ends, which lost 4 bases and 3 bases, there was a span of 12 bases. The germline V gene has CDR1 KGHDR and CDR2 SFDVKD. In DNA, the CDR3 is TGTGCCACCAGTGACAACAGGGTTAACTACGAGCAGTACTTC. Protein product: CATSDNRVNYEQYF.

This clonotype has ten or more counts. The J gene is TRBJ2-7, the V gene TRBV28; D is undetermined. Deletions cut 6 bases from V and 2 bases from J, with 8 bases between. From germline, CDR1 is MDHEN and CDR2 SYDVKM. The CDR3 is 12 amino acids. CDR3 sequence: CASSDPAYEQYF. In nucleotides, the CDR3 is TGTGCCAGCAGCGACCCAGCCTACGAGCAGTACTTC.

In its sample, this clonotype was seen a few times. The gene calls are TRBV14 and TRBJ2-7; 7 nucleotides agree with TRBD1. Losses at the gene ends were 3 bases for V and 3 bases for J; bases not matched to a gene: 8. From germline, CDR1 is SGHDN and CDR2 FVKESK. The CDR3 is made up of 15 amino acids. The CDR3 DNA sequence: TGTGCCAGCAGCCACCCGACAGGGCCCAACTACGAGCAGTACTTC. This gives the protein CASSHPTGPNYEQYF.

The rearrangement uses TRBV20-1 and TRBJ1-6; no firm D call. The CDR3 length is 13 residues. In germline, CDR1 is DFQATT, CDR2 SNEGSKA (reference sequence). For the CDR3, the DNA is TGCAGCCTCCGGGGAGGGTTCTATTCACCCCTCCACTTT. This codes for CSLRGGFYSPLHF.

This clonotype was counted only a few times. The chain joins TRBV4-3 to TRBJ2-1, with 15 bases lining up with TRBD2. Trimming took 0 bases from V and 13 from J; bases not matched to a gene: 10. CDR1 is LGHNA, CDR2 YSLEER, per germline. This CDR3 region has 17 residues. The CDR3 is CASSQDPGTSGRSIQFF. The DNA of the CDR3 is TGCGCCAGCAGCCAAGATCCGGGGACTAGCGGGAGGTCAATACAGTTCTTC.

This clonotype has a count of ten or more. This chain links TRBV20-1 with TRBJ2-3, with 8 nucleotides matching TRBD2. This CDR3 region has 18 residues. V lost 6 bases to trimming and J lost 2 bases; unmatched junction nucleotides: 19. CDR1 and CDR2 (germline): DFQATT, SNEGSKA (reference sequence). In DNA, the CDR3 is TGCAGTGCCATCAGGATAACCAGCGGGAGATCATCCACAGATACGCAGTATTTT. It translates to CSAIRITSGRSSTDTQYF.

The table lists this clonotype with many counts. This sequence joins TRBV6-1 and TRBJ1-6; tentative D call: TRBD1 (6 bases). V shed 7 bases and J shed 9 bases, with 16 bases lying between them. Germline assignment: CDR1 MNHNS and CDR2 SASEGT. This CDR3 spans 14 amino acids. CDR3 loop: CASTSHRDTSPLHF. CDR3 coding DNA: TGTGCCAGCACCTCTCACCGGGACACTTCACCCCTCCACTTT.

Of note for this clonotype: Just one base apart from a much larger clone, this may be a read error. J is TRBJ1-5 and V is TRBV12-3 or TRBV12-4; TRBD1 is a possible D gene (5 bases). V was clipped by 8 bases and J by 5 bases, with 16 bases between them. The CDR3 is 14 amino acids. The CDR3 nucleotides read TGTGCCAGCCCCACTCAAGGGGCTGATCAGCCCCAGCATTTT. Its protein is CASPTQGADQPQHF.

This clonotype was recorded at least ten times. The CDR3 region has the DNA TGCAGTGCTAGAGAGTCGGACACTGAAGCTTTCTTT. It translates to CSARESDTEAFF. The chain links TRBV20-1 to TRBJ1-1; D is unresolved. Germline V gene sequence: CDR1 DFQATT, CDR2 SNEGSKA (reference sequence). V lost 0 bases and J 3 bases, leaving 5 bases between the germline ends. The CDR3 consists of 12 residues.

In nucleotides, the CDR3 is TGTGCCAGCAGCCAAGGGCCTAGCGATACCTACGAGCAGTACTTC. Translating it yields CASSQGPSDTYEQYF. V and J are TRBV3-1 and TRBJ2-7, with a weak D call TRBD2 (6 bases). CDR1 is LGHDT, CDR2 YNNKEL, per germline (reference sequence). V was clipped by 1 base and J by 2 bases, with 12 bases between them. The CDR3 has 15 amino acids.

The V and J genes are TRBV7-3 and TRBJ1-1; D is perhaps TRBD1 (5 bases). CDR3 length: 16 amino acids. Trimming pared 4 bases from V and 1 base from J, leaving 16 bases between. Germline assignment: CDR1 SGHTA and CDR2 FQGTGA. In DNA, the CDR3 is TGTGCCAGCAGCTCCACACCGGGACTACAGAACACTGAAGCTTTCTTT. Its protein product is CASSSTPGLQNTEAFF.

This clonotype was seen ten or more times. The chain couples TRBV28 to TRBJ2-5; 14 positions match TRBD2. The length of the CDR3 is 18 residues. J lost 5 bases, V lost 8 bases, and 16 bases had no gene match. From germline, CDR1 is MDHEN and CDR2 SYDVKM. CDR3 protein: CASGPGLAGVGGGETQYF. The CDR3, as DNA: TGTGCCAGCGGCCCGGGACTAGCGGGAGTAGGGGGTGGGGAGACCCAGTACTTC. Variable domain in full (rest from reference TRBV28 and TRBJ2-5): DVKVTQSSRYLVKRTGEKVFLECVQDMDHENMFWYRQDPGLGLRLIYFSYDVKMKEKGDIPEGYSVSREKKERFSLILESASTNQTSMYLCASGPGLAGVGGGETQYFGPGTRLLVL.

This clonotype appeared many times. The V gene is TRBV12-3 or TRBV12-4, the J gene TRBJ2-1; TRBD2 agrees at 7 bases. This CDR3 region has 13 residues. J gave up 8 bases and V 5 bases, and 6 bases lay outside the gene matches. In DNA form, the CDR3 reads TGTGCCAGCAGTCCTAGCGGCCCCGATGAGCAGTTCTTC. Translated, it gives CASSPSGPDEQFF.

In DNA form, the CDR3 reads TGTGCCAGCAGCTTAGGATTTGGGGCTAGCGGGGCACGAAGGGAGACCCAGTACTTC. This encodes CASSLGFGASGARRETQYF. This chain links TRBV11-2 with TRBJ2-5; TRBD2 matches 9 bases. The CDR3 sequence is 19 residues long. The V gene end was trimmed by 1 base and the J gene end by 5 bases; junction bases not matched to a gene: 17. Germline CDR1 and CDR2: SGHAT and FQNNGV.

The sample holds many counts of this clonotype. V usage is TRBV20-1 and J usage is TRBJ1-2; 8 nucleotides agree with TRBD1. The V gene's germline CDR1 is DFQATT and CDR2 SNEGSKA (reference sequence). Unmatched junction bases numbered 3, after V lost 5 bases and J lost 7 bases. The CDR3 has 11 residues. CDR3 sequence reads: CSADRGRGYTF. The CDR3 DNA sequence: TGCAGTGCTGACAGGGGTCGTGGCTACACCTTC.

The genes are TRBV24-1 and TRBJ2-2; possibly TRBD1 or TRBD2 for D (5 bases each). The germline V gene has CDR1 KGHDR and CDR2 SFDVKD. This CDR3 has 15 amino acids. V was shortened by 12 bases and J by 2 bases, with 18 bases between the two germline ends. The CDR3 coding sequence is TGTGCCGCCTCTCAGTCGGGGCATAACACCGGGGAGCTGTTTTTT. Its protein is CAASQSGHNTGELFF.

V gene TRBV29-1 combines with J gene TRBJ2-1; the match to TRBD2 covers 12 bases. This CDR3 spans 16 amino acids. Germline V gene data show CDR1 as SQVTM and CDR2 as ANQGSEA. The J segment lost 1 base and the V segment lost 8 bases, leaving 9 bases of the junction unmatched. This CDR3 reads CSFLGLAGSSYNEQFF. The CDR3, as DNA: TGCAGCTTTTTAGGACTAGCGGGATCTTCCTACAATGAGCAGTTCTTC.

The gene calls are TRBV5-1 and TRBJ1-1, with a possible D match to TRBD1 (5 bases). The length of the CDR3 is 13 residues. V was shortened by 4 bases and J by 5 bases, with 12 bases between the two germline ends. Per the germline V gene, CDR1 is SGHRS and CDR2 is YFSETQ. The CDR3 DNA reads as TGCGCCAGCAGCAGGGGCACCGGGACTGAAGCTTTCTTT. This encodes CASSRGTGTEAFF. The variable domain in full, with the rest retrieved from reference TRBV5-1 and TRBJ1-1, is KAGVTQTPRYLIKTRGQQVTLSCSPISGHRSVSWYQQTPGQGLQFLFEYFSETQRNKGNFPGRFSGRQFSNSRSEMNVSTLELGDSALYLCASSRGTGTEAFFGQGTRLTVV.

This clonotype was seen repeatedly, ten times or more. V gene TRBV6-1 combines with J gene TRBJ2-1; perhaps TRBD1 as D (6 bases). CDR3 size: 13 residues. CDR1 MNHNS and CDR2 SASEGT come from the germline V gene. V was clipped by 7 bases and J by 5 bases, with 12 bases between them. CDR3 sequence (DNA): TGTGCCAGCACCAGGGACACCCACAATGAGCAGTTCTTC. Translating it yields CASTRDTHNEQFF.

The chain couples TRBV7-3 to TRBJ2-7; 9 bases are shared with TRBD1. The germline V gene has CDR1 SGHTA and CDR2 FQGTGA. The CDR3 length is 15 residues. The V gene end was trimmed by 3 bases and the J gene end by 6 bases; junction bases not matched to a gene: 9. The CDR3 nucleotides are TGTGCCAGCAGCTTCCCCGGACAGGGGAAGAGCGAGCAGTACTTC. Protein product: CASSFPGQGKSEQYF.

This clonotype was detected a few times. This chain links TRBV11-3 with TRBJ2-1; 7 bases are shared with TRBD2. The CDR3 covers 14 residues. Germline V gene data show CDR1 as SGHNT and CDR2 as YENEEA. The V and J ends lost 4 bases and 9 bases, in that order; junction bases with no gene match: 9. For the CDR3, the DNA is TGTGCCAGCAGCTCCGTCCGGGCTAGCGGTGAGCAGTTCTTC. This codes for CASSSVRASGEQFF. The full variable domain, rest sourced from reference TRBV11-3 and TRBJ2-1, is EAGVVQSPRYKIIEKKQPVAFWCNPISGHNTLYWYLQNLGQGPELLIRYENEEAVDDSQLPKDRFSAERLKGVDSTLKIQPAELGDSAVYLCASSSVRASGEQFFGPGTRLTVL.

This clonotype was detected ten times or more. The rearrangement uses TRBV3-1 and TRBJ2-7; the D gene is possibly TRBD2 (5 bases). CDR1 is LGHDT, CDR2 YNNKEL, per germline (reference sequence). This CDR3 spans 14 amino acids. V lost 8 bases and J 3 bases, leaving 17 bases between the germline ends. The CDR3 protein is CASRGSGLVYEQYF. The CDR3 bases are TGTGCCAGCCGTGGGTCGGGGTTAGTCTACGAGCAGTACTTC.

Only a few counts were recorded for this clonotype. The chain carries TRBV29-1 and TRBJ2-2; D gene ambiguous. Trimming stripped 3 bases from V and 3 bases from J, with 8 bases between. The CDR3 spans 13 residues. Germline values: CDR1 SQVTM, CDR2 ANQGSEA. CDR3 nucleotide sequence: TGCAGCGTTGAGGACCAAGACACCGGGGAGCTGTTTTTT. Translating gives CSVEDQDTGELFF.

This clonotype was detected many times. J is TRBJ2-3 and V is TRBV28; weak D call: TRBD1 (5 bases). V gave up 4 bases and J gave up 5 bases, with 19 bases separating them. The CDR3 contains 16 residues. Germline CDR1 is MDHEN and CDR2 is SYDVKM. The CDR3 bases are TGTGCCAGCAGTTACCCCGTTAGAAGGGGCGGAGATACGCAGTATTTT. Its protein product is CASSYPVRRGGDTQYF.